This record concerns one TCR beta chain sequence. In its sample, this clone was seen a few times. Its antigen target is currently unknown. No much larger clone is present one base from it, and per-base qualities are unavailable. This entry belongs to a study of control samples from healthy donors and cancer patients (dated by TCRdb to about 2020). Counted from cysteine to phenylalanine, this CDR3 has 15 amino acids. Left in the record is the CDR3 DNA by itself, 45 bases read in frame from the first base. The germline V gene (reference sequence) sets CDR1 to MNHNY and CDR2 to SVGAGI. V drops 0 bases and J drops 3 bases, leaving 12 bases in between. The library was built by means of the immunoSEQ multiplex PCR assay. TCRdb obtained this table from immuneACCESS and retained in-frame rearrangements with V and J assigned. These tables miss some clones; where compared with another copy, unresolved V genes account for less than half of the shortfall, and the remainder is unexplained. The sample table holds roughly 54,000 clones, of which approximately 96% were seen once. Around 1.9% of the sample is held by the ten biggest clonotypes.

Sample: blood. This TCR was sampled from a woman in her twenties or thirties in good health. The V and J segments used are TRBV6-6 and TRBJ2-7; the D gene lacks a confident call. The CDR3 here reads CASSYSTPPNYEQYF. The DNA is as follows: TGTGCCAGCAGTTACTCGACACCGCCCAACTACGAGCAGTACTTC.